The T cell receptor beta chain under discussion was sequenced for a study of OX40 agonist ivuxolimab in advanced cancers. Looking at the study overall: Prior anti-PD-1, anti-PD-L1 or anti-CTLA-4 therapy did not bar entry, and more than 35% had some. Overall study results and limits: There was clonal expansion of CD4+ and CD8+ blood T cells by week 6 at 0.1 to 3.0 mg/kg.

The data were produced by immunoSEQ multiplex PCR, yet TCRdb's version contains in-frame clones alone and is incomplete. The sample yields approximately 70,000 clones, roughly nine tenths seen once. CDR3 length: 11 residues. Germline CDR1 reads GTSNPN; CDR2 reads SVGIG (reference sequence). V was clipped by 7 bases and J by 6 bases; unmatched bases: 3. As concerns this clone: Its target is unknown.

The specimen comprised CD4+ or CD8+ T cells sorted from blood, sampled in a trial of the OX40 agonist ivuxolimab. The origin of this receptor is an adult with an advanced solid tumor such as melanoma, head and neck, liver or kidney cancer. The rearrangement joins TRBV30 to TRBJ2-7; 10 bases align to TRBD1. The CDR3 nucleotides are TGTGCCTCTGGACAGGGGGGCGAGCAGTACTTC. Its protein product is CASGQGGEQYF.